A selection of T cell receptor beta chains follows, all from one sample in a study of shared clonotypes between healthy human individuals. TCRdb's table, derived via immunoSEQ multiplex PCR, lists solely in-frame clones and lacks some. The table shows about 520,000 clones, with approximately 81% occurring only once. Sequenced: PBMCs. The receptor set was obtained from a woman in her forties in good health. Some clones in this sample may be carry-over from other donors' samples. Both conserved end residues are part of each CDR3. Fields, in order: V gene, J gene, CDR3 protein.

>TRBV2|TRBJ2-1
CASSELLADTYNEQFF
>TRBV5-1|TRBJ2-5
CASSLVGTGSSQYF
>TRBV7-9|TRBJ2-6
CASSLSGSGANVLTF
>TRBV6-5|TRBJ2-1
CASRGRVGFEQFF
>TRBV28|TRBJ2-6
CAIHTSGANVLTF
>TRBV28|TRBJ1-2
CASRQELYGYTF
>TRBV9|TRBJ2-5
CASSFTGTGGGRTQETQYF
>TRBV19|TRBJ2-7
CASSIRTSSYEQYF
>TRBV5-1|TRBJ2-7
CASSLDSGSYEQYF
>TRBV6-5|TRBJ2-7
CASSTSLSGEQYF
>TRBV7-9|TRBJ2-3
CASSLGRPRGSKGGDTQYF
>TRBV7-9|TRBJ2-3
CASSSSGRDTDTQYF
>TRBV11-3|TRBJ2-1
CASSPLAADNEQFF
>TRBV18|TRBJ2-3
CASSPPYSPPGDTQYF
>TRBV7-6|TRBJ2-7
CASRGLGAAEQYF
>TRBV28|TRBJ2-7
CASSRRTSYEQYF
>TRBV9|TRBJ2-2
CASRDRVNTGELFF
>TRBV25-1|TRBJ2-2
CASSERNTGELFF
>TRBV6-1|TRBJ1-3
CASSEGTGLSGNTIYF
>TRBV30|TRBJ2-1
CAWSQYVARSEQFF
>TRBV2|TRBJ2-7
CASRGRAYEQYF
>TRBV6-5|TRBJ2-3
CASSRTSGTPDTQYF
>TRBV7-9|TRBJ1-4
CASSPGQGLEKLFF
>TRBV7-9|TRBJ2-3
CASTPTGVTSDTQYF
>TRBV4-1|TRBJ1-1
CASSQDRTGYTEAFF
>TRBV28|TRBJ1-5
CASSGTGGQPQHF
>TRBV4-1|TRBJ2-1
CASSQGTWLAANENDEQFF
>TRBV5-6|TRBJ1-1
CASSPPAGDTEAFF
>TRBV5-1|TRBJ1-1
CASSEQGAIMNTEAFF
>TRBV21-1|TRBJ2-3
CASSRDNGDTQYF
>TRBV9|TRBJ2-7
CASSVRGQGEQYF
>TRBV18|TRBJ2-1
CASSPSQGAYNEQFF
>TRBV27|TRBJ1-1
CASSPGPGMNTEAFF
>TRBV7-9|TRBJ1-1
CASSSYNFKNTEAFF
>TRBV11-2|TRBJ2-7
CASSLSGATYEQYF
>TRBV27|TRBJ1-2
CASSLSPNGGNGYTF
>TRBV4-1|TRBJ2-5
CASSQGVAGDGETQYF
>TRBV5-1|TRBJ2-3
CASIRGGQGPDTQYF
>TRBV19|TRBJ1-2
CASSIGTGANYGYTF
>TRBV28|TRBJ1-5
CASRSIGSFKPQHF
>TRBV27|TRBJ1-5
CASSLFVGVQPQHF
>TRBV10-3|TRBJ2-3
CAISAGEGPTDTQYF
>TRBV2|TRBJ1-1
CASSSLDSTEAFF
>TRBV5-1|TRBJ2-7
CASSLASGYEQYF
>TRBV5-4|TRBJ2-3
CASSFLQNTDTQYF
>TRBV5-1|TRBJ2-7
CASSLGTAFSYEQYF
>TRBV19|TRBJ1-3
CATGTFSGNTIYF
>TRBV6-6|TRBJ2-7
CASSYGQAQSSYEQYF
>TRBV27|TRBJ2-7
CASSIRAGASYEQYF
>TRBV28|TRBJ2-7
CASSLKLLAGKEYEQYF
>TRBV10-3|TRBJ1-2
CAISDRGTADGYTF
>TRBV19|TRBJ2-2
CASRSPKRTGELFF
>TRBV4-3|TRBJ1-4
CASSQDKGWNEKLFF
>TRBV7-6|TRBJ2-3
CASSSLAGGRTDTQYF
>TRBV7-9|TRBJ1-1
CASSFTGDTEAFF